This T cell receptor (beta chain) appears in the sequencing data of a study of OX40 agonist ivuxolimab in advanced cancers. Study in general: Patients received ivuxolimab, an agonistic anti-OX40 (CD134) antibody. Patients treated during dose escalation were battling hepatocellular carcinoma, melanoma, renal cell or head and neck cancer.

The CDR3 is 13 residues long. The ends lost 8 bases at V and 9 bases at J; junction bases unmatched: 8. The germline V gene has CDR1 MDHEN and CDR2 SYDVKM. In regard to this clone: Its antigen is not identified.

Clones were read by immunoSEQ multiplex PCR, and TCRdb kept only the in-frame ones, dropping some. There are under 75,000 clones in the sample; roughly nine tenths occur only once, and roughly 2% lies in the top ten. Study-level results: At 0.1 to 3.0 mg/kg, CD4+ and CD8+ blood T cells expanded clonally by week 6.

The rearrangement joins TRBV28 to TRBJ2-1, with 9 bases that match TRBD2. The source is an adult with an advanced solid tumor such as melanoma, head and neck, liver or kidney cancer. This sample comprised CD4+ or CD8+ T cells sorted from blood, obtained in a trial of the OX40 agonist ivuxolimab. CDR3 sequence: CASATSGRSEQFF. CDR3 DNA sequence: TGTGCCAGCGCGACTAGCGGAAGGAGTGAGCAGTTCTTC.